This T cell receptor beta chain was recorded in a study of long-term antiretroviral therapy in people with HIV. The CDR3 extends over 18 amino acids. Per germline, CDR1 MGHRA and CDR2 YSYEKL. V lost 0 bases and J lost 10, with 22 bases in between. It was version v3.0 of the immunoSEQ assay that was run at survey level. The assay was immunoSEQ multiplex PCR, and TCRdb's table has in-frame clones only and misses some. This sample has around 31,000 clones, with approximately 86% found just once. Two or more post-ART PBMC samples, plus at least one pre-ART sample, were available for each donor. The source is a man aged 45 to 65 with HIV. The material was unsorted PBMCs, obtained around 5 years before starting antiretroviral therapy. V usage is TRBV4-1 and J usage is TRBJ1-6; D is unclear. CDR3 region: CASSQDPAGPGSGSPLHF. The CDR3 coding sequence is TGCGCCAGCAGCCAAGATCCTGCCGGCCCGGGAAGCGGCTCACCCCTCCACTTT.